A selection of T cell receptor beta chains follows, all from one sample in a study of radiotherapy plus CTLA-4 blockade in lung cancer. The protocol was immunoSEQ multiplex PCR, while the TCRdb copy is restricted to in-frame clones and leaves out a portion. The repertoire holds tens of thousands of clones, with 83% as singletons. The sequencing used peripheral blood, collected from a patient treated with radiotherapy plus ipilimumab. Receptors originate from a human donor with non-small cell lung cancer who had stable disease on radiotherapy plus ipilimumab. Each CDR3 is given with its conserved first and last residue. D genes are given only for firm matches. Clone sizes are given selectively: once, few, many, or a class where the clone is expanded.

D,J,V,size,length,DNA,CDR3
TRBD1,TRBJ1-5,TRBV11-1,-,15,TGTGCCAGCAGCTCGGGACAGGCGATGGGTGCGCCCCAGCATTTT,CASSSGQAMGAPQHF
-,TRBJ2-5,TRBV2,-,15,TGTGCCAGCAGTGAAATCCTGGGGGCGGTGGAGACCCAGTACTTC,CASSEILGAVETQYF
-,TRBJ1-6,TRBV28,few,13,TGTGCCAGCAGTTTATCCCGGGCGTCACCCCTCCACTTT,CASSLSRASPLHF
-,TRBJ1-4,TRBV30,-,13,TGTGCCTCGACAACAGGACCGAATGAAAAACTGTTTTTT,CASTTGPNEKLFF
-,TRBJ2-3,TRBV27,once,13,TGTGCCAGCAGTTCCCTACTGAAAGATACGCAGTATTTT,CASSSLLKDTQYF
TRBD1,TRBJ1-2,TRBV9,few,16,TGTGCCAGCAGCGTATTTGACCGGACAGGGGGACTTGGCTACACCTTC,CASSVFDRTGGLGYTF
-,TRBJ2-7,TRBV6-5,-,14,TGTGCCAGCAGTTCCTCGGGTCCTCCCTACGAGCAGTACTTC,CASSSSGPPYEQYF
-,TRBJ1-6,TRBV28,-,13,TGTGCCGGGACACGCTCCTATAATTCACCCCTCCACTTT,CAGTRSYNSPLHF
-,TRBJ2-6,TRBV9,-,18,TGTGCCAGCAGCGTAGTCGACACTGCAAGCTCTGGGGCCAACGTCCTGACTTTC,CASSVVDTASSGANVLTF
-,TRBJ2-5,TRBV2,-,19,TGTGCCAGCGGAGACAGGGAATTAGCGGGGAGGTTGGGGCGTGAGACCCAGTACTTC,CASGDRELAGRLGRETQYF
-,TRBJ1-1,TRBV6-6,-,14,TGTGCCAGCAGTTCGGCGGGAGAGAACACTGAAGCTTTCTTT,CASSSAGENTEAFF
-,TRBJ1-2,TRBV18,few,15,TGTGCCAGCTCACCAACCCGGACAGAGAACTATGGCTACACCTTC,CASSPTRTENYGYTF
-,TRBJ2-7,TRBV10-3,-,13,TGTGCCATCAGAGGACAGAGCTCCTACGAGCAGTACTTC,CAIRGQSSYEQYF
-,TRBJ2-2,TRBV7-3,once,16,TGTGCCAGCAGCTTCCCGACAGAGACTAACACCGGGGAGCTGTTTTTT,CASSFPTETNTGELFF
-,TRBJ2-3,TRBV6-5,-,12,TGTGCCAGCAGTCCAGGGGCAGATACGCAGTATTTT,CASSPGADTQYF
-,TRBJ1-5,TRBV2,-,15,TGTGCCAGCAGTGAAAGAGGGATGGGCAATCAGCCCCAGCATTTT,CASSERGMGNQPQHF
-,TRBJ1-2,TRBV19,-,13,TGTGCCAGTAGTCAAACAGAGATCTATGGCTACACCTTC,CASSQTEIYGYTF
-,TRBJ2-1,TRBV27,-,15,TGTGCCAGCAGTGCCGCGCAGCTGATTTACAATGAGCAGTTCTTC,CASSAAQLIYNEQFF
-,TRBJ1-1,TRBV5-1,once,12,TGCGCCAGCAGCGACCTGAGGGCTGAAGCTTTCTTT,CASSDLRAEAFF
-,TRBJ2-7,TRBV7-2,-,15,TGTGCCAGCAGCTTGAGCCAGGGCATCCCCTACGAGCAGTACTTC,CASSLSQGIPYEQYF
TRBD2,TRBJ2-1,TRBV7-2,once,15,TGTGCCAGCAGGAGGGGAGCGGGGGTACGCAATGAGCAGTTCTTC,CASRRGAGVRNEQFF
TRBD2,TRBJ2-1,TRBV4-1,few,14,TGCGCCAGCAGCCAGAGGGAGGGATTCGGTGAGCAGTTCTTC,CASSQREGFGEQFF
-,TRBJ1-4,TRBV5-1,once,15,TGCGCCAGCAGCTGGTCGGGGGGAACCGCGGAAAAACTGTTTTTT,CASSWSGGTAEKLFF
-,TRBJ2-3,TRBV6-7,once,13,TGTGCCAACTACTCAGGGGTGGCAGATACGCAGTATTTT,CANYSGVADTQYF
-,TRBJ2-5,TRBV7-9,-,13,TGTGCCAGCCGCTCCGGTCCCGTGGAGACCCAGTACTTC,CASRSGPVETQYF
-,TRBJ1-4,TRBV27,-,15,TGTGCCAGCAGTTTTCCAGGGATGGCTAATGAAAAACTGTTTTTT,CASSFPGMANEKLFF
-,TRBJ1-4,TRBV19,few,13,TGTGCCAGTAGTCCTCGACTGAGGGAAAAACTGTTTTTT,CASSPRLREKLFF
-,TRBJ1-2,TRBV19,-,13,TGTGCCAGTAAGAAGGGTCCTAACTATGGCTACACCTTC,CASKKGPNYGYTF
-,TRBJ1-5,TRBV23-1,-,13,TGCGCCAGCAGTCAAGTTCGCAATCAGCCCCAGCATTTT,CASSQVRNQPQHF
-,TRBJ2-7,TRBV2,-,15,TGTGCCAGCAGTGACGTGGCCAGGGGGGATTACGAGCAGTACTTC,CASSDVARGDYEQYF
TRBD1,TRBJ1-3,TRBV18,-,16,TGTGCCAGCTCACCGACAGGGTCGAGTTCTGGAAACACCATATATTTT,CASSPTGSSSGNTIYF
-,TRBJ1-1,TRBV18,-,13,TGTGCCAGCTCACAAACTAATGAGGCTGAAGCTTTCTTT,CASSQTNEAEAFF
TRBD2,TRBJ2-5,TRBV5-1,-,15,TGCGCCAGCAGCTTGGTCGCCACTAGCGGAGAGACCCAGTACTTC,CASSLVATSGETQYF
TRBD1,TRBJ2-3,TRBV5-1,-,16,TGCGCCAGCAGTTTCGGACAGGGGCCACGCACAGATACGCAGTATTTT,CASSFGQGPRTDTQYF
-,TRBJ1-2,TRBV29-1,-,13,TGCAGCGTTATCCCAGTTATAAACTATGGCTACACCTTC,CSVIPVINYGYTF
TRBD2,TRBJ2-7,TRBV4-1,-,16,TGCGCCAGCAGCCCTCAGGGGCTAGCGGGAGTTTATGAGCAGTACTTC,CASSPQGLAGVYEQYF
TRBD2,TRBJ2-5,TRBV5-4,-,14,TGTGCCAGCAGCCGTGGGAGGGATCAAGAGACCCAGTACTTC,CASSRGRDQETQYF
TRBD1,TRBJ1-4,TRBV30,-,17,TGTGCCTGGAGTCTTAAAGACAGGGGACAAACTAATGAAAAACTGTTTTTT,CAWSLKDRGQTNEKLFF
TRBD1,TRBJ2-7,TRBV11-1,-,16,TGTGCCAGCACCTGGACGACAGGGCCACTCACCCACGAGCAGTACTTC,CASTWTTGPLTHEQYF
-,TRBJ1-5,TRBV19,-,15,TGTGCCAGTAGTATTTCCAGGGTGGGCAATCAGCCCCAGCATTTT,CASSISRVGNQPQHF
TRBD2,TRBJ2-1,TRBV10-2,-,18,TGCGCCAGCAGTGATAGGGGGGGTACTAGCGGGAGGAAGAATGAGCAGTTCTTC,CASSDRGGTSGRKNEQFF
-,TRBJ1-2,TRBV6-1,-,14,TGTGCCAGTAAAAGGTCTGCGGGGGGCTATGGCTACACCTTC,CASKRSAGGYGYTF
-,TRBJ2-3,TRBV7-6,-,17,TGTGCCAGCAGCTTAGGAGGTCAGGGAAAGACGTCAGATACGCAGTATTTT,CASSLGGQGKTSDTQYF
-,TRBJ1-4,TRBV6-1,few,16,TGTGCCAGCAGTGAAGCGGGGCTTGCAACTAATGAAAAACTGTTTTTT,CASSEAGLATNEKLFF
TRBD1,TRBJ1-2,TRBV7-2,-,15,TGTGCCAGCAGCTTAGCTGGTCGACAGGGGGGAGGCTACACCTTC,CASSLAGRQGGGYTF
TRBD1,TRBJ2-2,TRBV5-1,-,17,TGCGCCAGCAGCTCGCGAGGACAGGGCGAACCCCCCGGGGAGCTGTTTTTT,CASSSRGQGEPPGELFF
-,TRBJ1-1,TRBV27,-,12,TGTGCCAGCAGGAGGGGGGGTACTGAAGCTTTCTTT,CASRRGGTEAFF
-,TRBJ2-3,TRBV19,-,12,TGTGCCAGTAGTATCTCTGGGGGGCCCGAGTATTTT,CASSISGGPEYF
TRBD1,TRBJ1-2,TRBV29-1,-,12,TGCAGCGTCGGACAGGGGGAAGGTGGCTACACCTTC,CSVGQGEGGYTF
-,TRBJ1-5,TRBV30,-,14,TGTGCCTGGAGTGTAAAACAGGTTGGTCAGCCCCAGCATTTT,CAWSVKQVGQPQHF
-,TRBJ2-7,TRBV28,-,12,TGTGCCAGCAGTTCGGGACTGATCGAGCAGTACTTC,CASSSGLIEQYF
TRBD2,TRBJ2-1,TRBV9,-,18,TGTGCCAGCAGCGTAGATCCCACGACTAGCGGGGGATACAATGAGCAGTTCTTC,CASSVDPTTSGGYNEQFF
TRBD2,TRBJ2-1,TRBV7-9,-,15,TGTGCCAGCAGCTTAGGGGGAGGGCCCTACAATGAGCAGTTCTTC,CASSLGGGPYNEQFF
-,TRBJ1-3,TRBV6-1,few,15,TGTGCCAGCAGTGAACTGGGGAGAGCTGGAAACACCATATATTTT,CASSELGRAGNTIYF
-,TRBJ2-7,TRBV27,-,15,TGTGCCAGCAGTTGGCCCGGTGGCAGGGTTGACGAGCAGTACTTC,CASSWPGGRVDEQYF